These 19 T cell receptor beta chains share one sample of origin, sequenced in a study of blood T cell repertoires in COVID-19. The method was immunoSEQ multiplex PCR; TCRdb's version includes in-frame clones alone and lacks a portion of them. This sample carries a few hundred thousand clones, under 90% of them seen once, and the ten largest clones take 3.1%. Source material: peripheral blood. The receptors stem from a woman aged 18-29 years with acute or convalescent COVID-19.

This chain uses TRBV12-3 or TRBV12-4 with TRBJ1-1; D may be TRBD1 (5 bases). V was clipped by 3 bases and J by 11 bases, with 16 bases between them. This CDR3 has 13 amino acids. The CDR3 protein is CASSFAQGGNAFF. The CDR3 DNA sequence: TGTGCCAGCAGTTTCGCTCAGGGAGGGAACGCTTTCTTT.

On this clone itself: This same CDR3 is encoded by further DNA sequences in the sample. The chain has TRBV19 and TRBJ1-4; 11 positions match TRBD1. Trimming cost V 6 bases and J 8 bases; bases outside gene matches: 11. Germline V gene lookup returns CDR1 LNHDA and CDR2 SQIVND (reference sequence). CDR3 size: 16 residues. The CDR3 DNA reads as TGTGCCAGTAGACGTTCCACGGGACAGGGGGTGGAAAAACTGTTTTTT. Amino acids: CASRRSTGQGVEKLFF.

The rearrangement joins TRBV7-9 to TRBJ1-1; tentatively, D is TRBD1 (6 bases). The CDR3 length is 16 residues. Germline lookup yields CDR1 SEHNR and CDR2 FQNEAQ (reference sequence). The germline V and J ends were trimmed by 4 bases and 1 base, with 16 bases remaining between them. CDR3 loop: CASSSPRQATNTEAFF. CDR3 sequence (DNA): TGTGCCAGCAGCTCACCTAGACAGGCAACGAACACTGAAGCTTTCTTT.

This sequence joins TRBV7-9 and TRBJ1-4; 8 bases map to TRBD1. The CDR3 loop spans 15 amino acids. Germline loops: CDR1 SEHNR, CDR2 FQNEAQ (reference sequence). The junction had 10 bases not matched to a gene; V was cut back by 5 bases and J by 8 bases. CDR3 sequence: CASSPRTGRGEKLFF. The CDR3 region has the DNA TGTGCCAGCAGCCCCAGGACAGGGCGAGGCGAAAAACTGTTTTTT.

This chain connects TRBV27 to TRBJ2-1; 7 bases align to TRBD2. Losses at the gene ends were 2 bases for V and 6 bases for J; bases not matched to a gene: 13. Germline assignment: CDR1 MNHEY and CDR2 SMNVEV (reference sequence). The CDR3 covers 17 residues. The CDR3 DNA is TGTGCCAGCAGTTTACCGAGCGGGGAACCGGGCGTCAATGAGCAGTTCTTC. Translation: CASSLPSGEPGVNEQFF.

As concerns this clone: Additional DNA sequences in this sample encode the identical CDR3. This chain joins TRBV3-1 (or the pseudogene TRBV3-2) and TRBJ2-3, with a tentative D call TRBD2 (6 bases). V shed 4 bases and J shed 4 bases, with 27 bases lying between them. The CDR3 is 19 amino acids. Germline V gene data show CDR1 as LGHDT and CDR2 as YNNKEL (reference sequence). DNA of the CDR3: TGTGCCAGCAGCCCGTTCGTGTCCTCCGGGAGTCTCGGCTCAGATACGCAGTATTTT. The encoded protein is CASSPFVSSGSLGSDTQYF.

This rearrangement joins TRBV4-3 to TRBJ1-1; D call uncertain. The CDR3 sequence is 13 residues long. Germline-derived CDR1 and CDR2 are LGHNA and YSLEER. V lost 2 bases, J lost 2 bases, and 6 bases lay in between. In DNA form, the CDR3 reads TGCGCCAGCAGCCAATATAGCAACACTGAAGCTTTCTTT. Its protein product is CASSQYSNTEAFF.

This clone was found once. The chain carries TRBV5-4 and TRBJ2-1; perhaps TRBD1 as D (6 bases). This CDR3 has 16 residues. Germline assignment: CDR1 SGHNT and CDR2 YYREEE (reference sequence). The V gene lost 4 bases and the J gene lost 0 bases, with 14 bases spanning the gap. CDR3 in amino acids: CASSQGRGSSYNEQFF. The CDR3 DNA follows: TGTGCCAGCAGCCAGGGCAGGGGCAGCTCCTACAATGAGCAGTTCTTC.

J is TRBJ2-1 and V is TRBV3-1 (or the pseudogene TRBV3-2); D might be TRBD1 (6 bases). The V end was cut by 2 bases, the J end by 4 bases, with 9 bases between. CDR3 length: 14 amino acids. CDR1 and CDR2 from the germline V gene are LGHDT and YNNKEL (reference sequence). The CDR3: CASSQYGQYNEQFF. CDR3 bases: TGTGCCAGCAGCCAATACGGACAGTACAATGAGCAGTTCTTC.

The genes are TRBV4-3 and TRBJ2-1; unclear D gene. Trimming removed 1 base at V and 2 bases at J, with 9 bases between. Germline CDR1 reads LGHNA; CDR2 reads YSLEER. There are 15 residues in the CDR3. Here the CDR3 reads CASSQGESPYNEQFF. The CDR3 coding sequence is TGCGCCAGCAGCCAAGGAGAGAGCCCCTACAATGAGCAGTTCTTC.

This chain joins TRBV9 and TRBJ1-2, with D uncertain. The V and J ends lost 4 bases and 4 bases respectively, with 17 bases between them. CDR3 length: 15 amino acids. Germline CDR1 and CDR2: SGDLS and YYNGEE. The CDR3 protein is CASSPYGDGSYGYTF. CDR3 coding DNA: TGTGCCAGCAGCCCCTACGGGGATGGGAGCTATGGCTACACCTTC.

The chain uses TRBV7-9 and TRBJ2-5; TRBD2 matches 11 bases. Germline CDR1 is SEHNR and CDR2 is FQNEAQ (reference sequence). The V gene end was trimmed by 1 base and the J gene end by 2 bases; junction bases not matched to a gene: 0. CDR3 length equals 15 residues. CDR3 sequence reads: CASSLGLAGQETQYF. For the CDR3, the DNA is TGTGCCAGCAGCTTAGGACTAGCGGGACAAGAGACCCAGTACTTC. The entire variable domain, with the rest obtained from reference TRBV7-9 and TRBJ2-5, is as follows: DTGVSQNPRHKITKRGQNVTFRCDPISEHNRLYWYRQTLGQGPEFLTYFQNEAQLEKSRLLSDRFSAERPKGSFSTLEIQRTEQGDSAMYLCASSLGLAGQETQYFGPGTRLLVL.

CDR3 coding DNA: TGTGCCAGCAGCCAAGACCTAATCCGTAGTGACGAGCAGTACTTC. It is translated as CASSQDLIRSDEQYF. The chain is built from TRBV3-1 (or the pseudogene TRBV3-2) and TRBJ2-7; D unclear. Germline V lookup: CDR1 LGHDT, CDR2 YNNKEL (reference sequence). This CDR3 comprises 15 residues. Trimming stripped 0 bases from V and 5 bases from J, with 14 bases between.

This chain uses TRBV6-5 with TRBJ2-7; D may be TRBD2 (6 bases). Trimming pared 1 base from V and 2 bases from J, leaving 9 bases between. Germline lookup yields CDR1 MNHEY and CDR2 SVGAGI. The CDR3 is 14 amino acids. As DNA, the CDR3 is TGTGCCAGCAGTTACTATGCGGGAACCTACGAGCAGTACTTC. As protein: CASSYYAGTYEQYF.

This chain joins TRBV16 and TRBJ1-1; possibly TRBD1 for D (6 bases). The CDR3 is 11 residues long. Germline assignment: CDR1 KGHSY and CDR2 FQNENV. V was clipped by 0 bases and J by 10 bases, with 6 bases between them. The CDR3 region is CASSQSGGAFF. DNA of the CDR3: TGTGCCAGCAGCCAATCAGGGGGAGCTTTCTTT.

This clone appeared a single time. The chain has TRBV5-6 and TRBJ1-6, with TRBD1 matching 8 bases. CDR1 is SGHDT and CDR2 is YYEEEE in the germline V gene. V trimming: 0 bases; J trimming: 8 bases; junction bases outside the gene matches: 7. The CDR3 has 16 residues. In DNA, the CDR3 is TGTGCCAGCAGCTTGGCCTGGCAGGGGGCGCATTCACCCCTCCACTTT. It is translated as CASSLAWQGAHSPLHF. The whole variable domain, remainder taken from reference TRBV5-6 and TRBJ1-6, is DAGVTQSPTHLIKTRGQQVTLRCSPKSGHDTVSWYQQALGQGPQFIFQYYEEEERQRGNFPDRFSGHQFPNYSSELNVNALLLGDSALYLCASSLAWQGAHSPLHFGNGTRLTVT.

The chain links TRBV19 to TRBJ2-3; a weak D match, TRBD2 (6 bases). Trimming stripped 1 base from V and 0 bases from J, with 11 bases between. Germline values: CDR1 LNHDA, CDR2 SQIVND (reference sequence). The CDR3 runs 16 residues. The DNA of the CDR3 is TGTGCCAGTAGTATAGCGCGGCGGGGAAGCACAGATACGCAGTATTTT. Protein product: CASSIARRGSTDTQYF.

The chain joins TRBV7-2 to TRBJ2-1, with 8 bases that match TRBD2. V lost 5 bases, J lost 2 bases, and 8 bases stayed unmatched. Germline V gives CDR1 SGHTA, CDR2 FQGNSA. The CDR3 is made up of 16 amino acids. The CDR3 loop reads CASSREAGATYNEQFF. The CDR3, as DNA: TGTGCCAGCAGCAGAGAAGCGGGAGCCACCTACAATGAGCAGTTCTTC.

This chain connects TRBV5-1 to TRBJ1-1, with a weak D call TRBD1 (5 bases). The V gene lost 6 bases and the J gene lost 1 base, with 10 bases spanning the gap. The CDR3 is 13 residues long. Germline-derived CDR1 and CDR2 are SGHRS and YFSETQ. The CDR3 sequence is CASKVQGNTEAFF. The CDR3 region has the DNA TGCGCCAGCAAGGTTCAGGGGAACACTGAAGCTTTCTTT.